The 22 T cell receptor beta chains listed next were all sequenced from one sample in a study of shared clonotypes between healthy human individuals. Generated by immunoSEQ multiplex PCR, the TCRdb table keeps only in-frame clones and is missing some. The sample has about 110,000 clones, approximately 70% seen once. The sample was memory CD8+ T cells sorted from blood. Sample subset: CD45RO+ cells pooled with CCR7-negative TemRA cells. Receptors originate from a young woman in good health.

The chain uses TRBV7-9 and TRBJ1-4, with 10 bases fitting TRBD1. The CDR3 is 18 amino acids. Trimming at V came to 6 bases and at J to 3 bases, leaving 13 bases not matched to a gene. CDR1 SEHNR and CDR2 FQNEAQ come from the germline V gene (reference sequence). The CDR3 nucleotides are TGTGCCAGCAGTTCAAACGCCCGACAGGGGGCGTCTAATGAAAAACTGTTTTTT. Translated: CASSSNARQGASNEKLFF.

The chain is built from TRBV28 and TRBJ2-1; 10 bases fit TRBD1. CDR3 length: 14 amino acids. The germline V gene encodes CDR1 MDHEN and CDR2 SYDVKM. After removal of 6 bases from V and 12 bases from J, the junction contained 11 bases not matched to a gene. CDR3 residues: CASSRGQGVSAQFF. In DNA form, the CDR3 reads TGTGCCAGCAGCCGTGGACAGGGGGTTTCGGCGCAGTTCTTC.

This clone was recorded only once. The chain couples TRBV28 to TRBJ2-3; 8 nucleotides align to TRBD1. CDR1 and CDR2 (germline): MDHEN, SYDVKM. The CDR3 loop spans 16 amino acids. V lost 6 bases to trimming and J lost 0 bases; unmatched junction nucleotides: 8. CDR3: CASSYRGEGSTDTQYF. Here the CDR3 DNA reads TGTGCCAGCAGCTACAGGGGGGAAGGGAGCACAGATACGCAGTATTTT.

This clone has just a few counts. The CDR3 spells CASSTLAGDIYEQFF. CDR3 in DNA: TGCGCCAGCAGCACCCTAGCGGGAGATATTTATGAGCAGTTCTTC. The chain carries TRBV5-1 and TRBJ2-1, with 10 bases that match TRBD2. The CDR3 is 15 amino acids. V gave up 4 bases and J gave up 8 bases; unmatched junction bases: 9. CDR1 and CDR2 from the germline V gene are SGHRS and YFSETQ.

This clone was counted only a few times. The CDR3: CASSSTGSGNQPQHF. In nucleotides, the CDR3 is TGTGCCAGCAGCTCGACAGGGTCAGGCAATCAGCCCCAGCATTTT. The chain joins TRBV27 to TRBJ1-5; 7 nucleotides match TRBD1. CDR3 length: 15 residues. Germline values: CDR1 MNHEY, CDR2 SMNVEV (reference sequence). J lost 2 bases, V lost 6 bases, and 7 bases had no gene match.

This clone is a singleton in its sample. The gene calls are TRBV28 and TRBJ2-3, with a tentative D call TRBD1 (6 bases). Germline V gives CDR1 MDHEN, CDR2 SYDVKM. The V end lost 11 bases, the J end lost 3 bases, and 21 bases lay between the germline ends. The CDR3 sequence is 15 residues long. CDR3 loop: CASAGVYMETDTQYF. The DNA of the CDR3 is TGTGCCTCAGCAGGGGTCTATATGGAAACAGATACGCAGTATTTT.

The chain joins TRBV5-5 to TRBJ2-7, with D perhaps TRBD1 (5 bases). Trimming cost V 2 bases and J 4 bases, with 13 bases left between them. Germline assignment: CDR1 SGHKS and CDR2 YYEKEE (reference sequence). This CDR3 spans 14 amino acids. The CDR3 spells CASSLDRQRYEQYF. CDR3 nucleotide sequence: TGTGCCAGCAGCTTAGACAGACAAAGATACGAGCAGTACTTC.

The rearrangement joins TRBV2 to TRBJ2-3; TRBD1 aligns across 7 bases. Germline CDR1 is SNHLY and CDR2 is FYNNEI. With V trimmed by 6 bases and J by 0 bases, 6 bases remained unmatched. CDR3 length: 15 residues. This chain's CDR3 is CASSEGTASTDTQYF. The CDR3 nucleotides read TGTGCCAGCAGCGAGGGGACAGCTAGCACAGATACGCAGTATTTT.

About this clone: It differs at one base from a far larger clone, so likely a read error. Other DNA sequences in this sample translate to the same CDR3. The CDR3 region has the DNA TGCGCCAGCAGCCAAGATCACGGGACTAGCGATGAGCAGTACTTC. Its translation is CASSQDHGTSDEQYF. The chain recombines TRBV4-1 with TRBJ2-7, with TRBD2 matching over 10 bases. Trimming cost V 0 bases and J 7 bases; bases outside gene matches: 6. Germline-derived CDR1 and CDR2 are MGHRA and YSYEKL. This CDR3 comprises 15 residues.

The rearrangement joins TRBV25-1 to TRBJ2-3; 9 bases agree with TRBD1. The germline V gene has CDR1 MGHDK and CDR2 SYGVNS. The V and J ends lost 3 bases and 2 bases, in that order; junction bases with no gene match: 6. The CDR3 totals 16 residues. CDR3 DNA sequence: TGTGCCAGCAGTGATAAGGGGACAGGGAACACAGATACGCAGTATTTT. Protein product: CASSDKGTGNTDTQYF.

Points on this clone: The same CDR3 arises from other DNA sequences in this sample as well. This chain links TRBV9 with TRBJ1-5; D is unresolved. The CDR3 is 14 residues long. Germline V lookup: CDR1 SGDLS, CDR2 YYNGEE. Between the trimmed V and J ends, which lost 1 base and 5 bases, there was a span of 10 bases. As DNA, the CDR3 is TGTGCCAGCAGCGTATCATGGGGAGATCAGCCCCAGCATTTT. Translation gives CASSVSWGDQPQHF.

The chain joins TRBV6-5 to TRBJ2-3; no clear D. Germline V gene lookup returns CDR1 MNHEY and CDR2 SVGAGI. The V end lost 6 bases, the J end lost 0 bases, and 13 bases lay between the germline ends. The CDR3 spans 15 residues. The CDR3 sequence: CASSLQKGSTDTQYF. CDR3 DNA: TGTGCCAGCAGCCTACAGAAAGGTAGCACAGATACGCAGTATTTT.

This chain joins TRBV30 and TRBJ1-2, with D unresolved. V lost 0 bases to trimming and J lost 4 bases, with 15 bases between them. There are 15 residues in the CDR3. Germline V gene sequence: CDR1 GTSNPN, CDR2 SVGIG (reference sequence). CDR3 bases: TGTGCCTGGAGTGTACCTGGGCAGCTACGCTATGGCTACACCTTC. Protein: CAWSVPGQLRYGYTF.

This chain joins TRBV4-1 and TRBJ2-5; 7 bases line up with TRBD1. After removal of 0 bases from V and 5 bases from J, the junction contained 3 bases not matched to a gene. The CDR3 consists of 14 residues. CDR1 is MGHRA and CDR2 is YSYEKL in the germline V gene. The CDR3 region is CASSQEDRPETQYF. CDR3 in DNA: TGCGCCAGCAGCCAAGAGGACAGGCCCGAGACCCAGTACTTC.

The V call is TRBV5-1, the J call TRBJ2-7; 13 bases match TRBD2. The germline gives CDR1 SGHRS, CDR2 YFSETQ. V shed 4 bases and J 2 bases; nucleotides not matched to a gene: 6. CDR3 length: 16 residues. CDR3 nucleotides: TGCGCCAGCAGCCCCCGACTAGCGGGAGGTACCTACGAGCAGTACTTC. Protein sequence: CASSPRLAGGTYEQYF.

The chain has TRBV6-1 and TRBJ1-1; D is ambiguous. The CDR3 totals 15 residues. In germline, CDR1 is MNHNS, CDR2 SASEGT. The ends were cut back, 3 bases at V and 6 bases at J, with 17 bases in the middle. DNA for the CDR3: TGTGCCAGCAGTGAGGAGACAAAGGTTAGATCTGAAGCTTTCTTT. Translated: CASSEETKVRSEAFF.

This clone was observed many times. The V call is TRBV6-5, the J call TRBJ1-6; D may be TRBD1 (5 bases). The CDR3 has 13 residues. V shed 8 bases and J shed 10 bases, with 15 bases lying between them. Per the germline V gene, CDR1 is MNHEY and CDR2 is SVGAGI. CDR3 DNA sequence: TGTGCCAGCTCAGACAGAGAAGGGTCACCCCTCCACTTT. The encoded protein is CASSDREGSPLHF.

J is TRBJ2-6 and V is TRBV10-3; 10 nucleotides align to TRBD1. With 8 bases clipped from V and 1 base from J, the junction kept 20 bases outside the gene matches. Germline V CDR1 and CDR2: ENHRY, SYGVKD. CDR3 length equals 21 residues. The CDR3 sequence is CAIAGTGVFRPFVSGANVLTF. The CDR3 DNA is TGTGCCATCGCCGGGACAGGGGTGTTTAGGCCCTTTGTTTCTGGGGCCAACGTCCTGACTTTC.

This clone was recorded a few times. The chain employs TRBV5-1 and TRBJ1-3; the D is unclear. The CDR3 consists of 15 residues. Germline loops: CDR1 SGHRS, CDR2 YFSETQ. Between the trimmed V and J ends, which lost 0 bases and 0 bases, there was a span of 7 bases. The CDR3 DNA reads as TGCGCCAGCAGCTTGGCTGGAGGCTCTGGAAACACCATATATTTT. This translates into CASSLAGGSGNTIYF.

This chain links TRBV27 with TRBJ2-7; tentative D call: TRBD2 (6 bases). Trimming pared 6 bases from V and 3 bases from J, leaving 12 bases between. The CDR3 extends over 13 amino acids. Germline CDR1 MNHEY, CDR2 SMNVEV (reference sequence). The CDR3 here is CASSGSGVYEQYF. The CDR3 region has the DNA TGTGCCAGCAGCGGTAGCGGAGTCTACGAGCAGTACTTC.

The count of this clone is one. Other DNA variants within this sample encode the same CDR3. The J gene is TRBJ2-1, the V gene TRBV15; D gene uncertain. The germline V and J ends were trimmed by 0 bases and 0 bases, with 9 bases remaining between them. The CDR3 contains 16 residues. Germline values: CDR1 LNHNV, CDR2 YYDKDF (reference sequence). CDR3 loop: CATSRDTASSYNEQFF. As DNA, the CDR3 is TGTGCCACCAGCAGAGATACGGCATCCTCCTACAATGAGCAGTTCTTC.

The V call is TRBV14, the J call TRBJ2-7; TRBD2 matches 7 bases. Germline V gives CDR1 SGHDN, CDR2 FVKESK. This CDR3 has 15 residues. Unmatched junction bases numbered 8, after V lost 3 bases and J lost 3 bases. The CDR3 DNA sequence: TGTGCCAGCAGCCAGGTAATAGCGGGCCGCTACGAGCAGTACTTC. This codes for CASSQVIAGRYEQYF. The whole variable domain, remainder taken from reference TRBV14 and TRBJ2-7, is EAGVTQFPSHSVIEKGQTVTLRCDPISGHDNLYWYRRVMGKEIKFLLHFVKESKQDESGMPNNRFLAERTGGTYSTLKVQPAELEDSGVYFCASSQVIAGRYEQYFGPGTRLTVT.